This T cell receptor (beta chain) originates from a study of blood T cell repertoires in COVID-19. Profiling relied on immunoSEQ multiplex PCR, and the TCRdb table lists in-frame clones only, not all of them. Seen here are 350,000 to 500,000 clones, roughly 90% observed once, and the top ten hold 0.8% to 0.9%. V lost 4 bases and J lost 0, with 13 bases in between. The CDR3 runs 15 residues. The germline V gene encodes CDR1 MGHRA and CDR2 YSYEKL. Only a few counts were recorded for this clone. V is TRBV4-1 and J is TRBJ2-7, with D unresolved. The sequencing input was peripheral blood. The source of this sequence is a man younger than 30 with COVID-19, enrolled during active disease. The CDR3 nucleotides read TGCGCCAGCAGCCGCTTGTTGGCCGACTCCTACGAGCAGTACTTC. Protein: CASSRLLADSYEQYF.